The T cell receptor beta chain under discussion was sequenced for a study of radiotherapy plus CTLA-4 blockade in lung cancer. Study-wide background: Of all patients, around 18% responded objectively and roughly 31% showed disease control. Findings and caveats of the study: Per reports, early blood T cell clone dynamics, plus interferon-beta, forecast response most strongly. In blood, after radiotherapy plus ipilimumab, tumor-derived TCR clones expanded.

Treatment of patients with chemo-refractory metastatic non-small-cell lung cancer consisted of focal radiation plus CTLA-4 blockade with ipilimumab. Clones were read by immunoSEQ multiplex PCR, and TCRdb kept only the in-frame ones, dropping some. The sample yields tens of thousands of clones, roughly 73% seen once. From germline, CDR1 is SGHTA and CDR2 FQGNSA. The CDR3 extends over 15 amino acids. V lost 5 bases to trimming and J lost 3 bases; unmatched junction nucleotides: 5. Comments on this clone: Its cognate antigen is unknown.

The chain combines TRBV7-2 with TRBJ1-3, with 9 bases fitting TRBD1. Source: peripheral blood, taken from a patient treated with radiotherapy plus ipilimumab. The TCR originated in a human donor with non-small cell lung cancer that progressed on radiotherapy plus ipilimumab. CDR3 loop: CASSPQGAVGNTIYF. The CDR3 nucleotides read TGTGCCAGCAGCCCACAGGGGGCGGTTGGAAACACCATATATTTT.